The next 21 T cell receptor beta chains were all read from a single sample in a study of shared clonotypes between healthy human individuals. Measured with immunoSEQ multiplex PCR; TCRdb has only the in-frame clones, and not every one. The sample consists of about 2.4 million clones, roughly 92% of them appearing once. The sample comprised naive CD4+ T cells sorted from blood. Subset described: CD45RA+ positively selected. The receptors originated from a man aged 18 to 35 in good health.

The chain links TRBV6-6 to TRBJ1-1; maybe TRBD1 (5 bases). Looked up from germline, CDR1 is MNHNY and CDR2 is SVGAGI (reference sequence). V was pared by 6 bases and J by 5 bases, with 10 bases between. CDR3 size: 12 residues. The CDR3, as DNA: TGTGCCAGCAGCCGGGGGTGGACTGAAGCTTTCTTT. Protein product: CASSRGWTEAFF.

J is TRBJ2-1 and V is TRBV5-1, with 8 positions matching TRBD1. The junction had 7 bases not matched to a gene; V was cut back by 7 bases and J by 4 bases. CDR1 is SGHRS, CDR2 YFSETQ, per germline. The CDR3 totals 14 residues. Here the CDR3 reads CASYSDRDYNEQFF. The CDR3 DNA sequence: TGCGCCAGCTATTCGGACAGGGATTACAATGAGCAGTTCTTC.

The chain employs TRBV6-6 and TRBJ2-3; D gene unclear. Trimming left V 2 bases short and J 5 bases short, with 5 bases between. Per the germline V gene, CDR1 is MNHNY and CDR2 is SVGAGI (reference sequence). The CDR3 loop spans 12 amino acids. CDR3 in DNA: TGTGCCAGCAGTTACAGAAGAGATACGCAGTATTTT. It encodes CASSYRRDTQYF.

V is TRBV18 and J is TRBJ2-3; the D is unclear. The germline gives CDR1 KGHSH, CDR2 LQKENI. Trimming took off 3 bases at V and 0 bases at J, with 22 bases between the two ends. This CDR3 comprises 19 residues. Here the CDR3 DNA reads TGTGCCAGCTCACCTATAGGACCTCTCCTGATTACTAGCACAGATACGCAGTATTTT. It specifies CASSPIGPLLITSTDTQYF.

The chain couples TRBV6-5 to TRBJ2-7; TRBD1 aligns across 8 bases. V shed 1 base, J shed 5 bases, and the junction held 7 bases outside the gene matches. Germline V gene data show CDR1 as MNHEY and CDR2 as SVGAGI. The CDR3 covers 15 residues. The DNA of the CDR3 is TGTGCCAGCAGTTACTTTAGGACAGGGAGGCACGAGCAGTACTTC. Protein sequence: CASSYFRTGRHEQYF.

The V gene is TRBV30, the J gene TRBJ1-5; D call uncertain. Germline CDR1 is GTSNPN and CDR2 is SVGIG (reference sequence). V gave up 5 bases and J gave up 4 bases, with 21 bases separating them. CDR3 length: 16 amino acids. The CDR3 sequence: CAWEEEGSVGNQPQHF. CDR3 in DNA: TGTGCCTGGGAGGAAGAAGGTTCCGTAGGGAATCAGCCCCAGCATTTT.

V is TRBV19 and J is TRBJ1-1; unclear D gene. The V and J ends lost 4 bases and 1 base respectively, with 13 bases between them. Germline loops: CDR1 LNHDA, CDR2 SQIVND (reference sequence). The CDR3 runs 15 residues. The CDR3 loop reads CASSTTPVSNTEAFF. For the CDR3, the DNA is TGTGCCAGTAGTACTACCCCGGTCTCGAACACTGAAGCTTTCTTT.

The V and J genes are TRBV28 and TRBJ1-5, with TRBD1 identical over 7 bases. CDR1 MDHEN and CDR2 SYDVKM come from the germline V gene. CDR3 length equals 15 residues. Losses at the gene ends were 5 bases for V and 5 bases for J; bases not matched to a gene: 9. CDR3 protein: CASSLQGKGDQPQHF. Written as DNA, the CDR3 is TGTGCCAGCAGTCTACAGGGGAAGGGCGATCAGCCCCAGCATTTT.

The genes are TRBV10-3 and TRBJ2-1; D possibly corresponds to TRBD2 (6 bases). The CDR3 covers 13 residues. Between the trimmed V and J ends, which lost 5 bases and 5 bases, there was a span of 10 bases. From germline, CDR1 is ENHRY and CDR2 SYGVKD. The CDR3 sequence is CAISQGTDNEQFF. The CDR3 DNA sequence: TGTGCCATCAGTCAAGGGACTGACAATGAGCAGTTCTTC.

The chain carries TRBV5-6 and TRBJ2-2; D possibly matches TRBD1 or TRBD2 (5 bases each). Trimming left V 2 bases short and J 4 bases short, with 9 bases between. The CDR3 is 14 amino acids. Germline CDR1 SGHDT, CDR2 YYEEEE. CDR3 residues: CASSFGGPTGELFF. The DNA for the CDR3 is TGTGCCAGCAGCTTTGGGGGACCCACCGGGGAGCTGTTTTTT.

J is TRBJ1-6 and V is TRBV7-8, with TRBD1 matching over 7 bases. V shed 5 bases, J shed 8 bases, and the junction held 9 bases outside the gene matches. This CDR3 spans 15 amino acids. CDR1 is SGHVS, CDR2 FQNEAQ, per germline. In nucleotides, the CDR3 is TGTGCCAGCAGCCCACAGGGACAGTTTGATTCACCCCTCCACTTT. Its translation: CASSPQGQFDSPLHF.

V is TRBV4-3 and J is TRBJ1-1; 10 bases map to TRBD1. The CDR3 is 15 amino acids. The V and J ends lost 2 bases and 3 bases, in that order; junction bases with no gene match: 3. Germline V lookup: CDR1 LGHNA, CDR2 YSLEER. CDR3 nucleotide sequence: TGCGCCAGCAGCCAACCGGGACAGGGGTACACTGAAGCTTTCTTT. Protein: CASSQPGQGYTEAFF.

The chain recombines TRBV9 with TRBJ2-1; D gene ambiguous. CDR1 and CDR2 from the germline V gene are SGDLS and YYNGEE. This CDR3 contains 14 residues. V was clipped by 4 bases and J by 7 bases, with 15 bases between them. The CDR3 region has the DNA TGTGCCAGCAGCCCCTCCTCCGTAAGTAATGAGCAGTTCTTC. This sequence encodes CASSPSSVSNEQFF.

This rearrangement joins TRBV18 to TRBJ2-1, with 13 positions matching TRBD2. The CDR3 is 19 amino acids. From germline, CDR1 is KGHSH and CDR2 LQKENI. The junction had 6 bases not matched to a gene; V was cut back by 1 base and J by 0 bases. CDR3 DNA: TGTGCCAGCTCACCACTACCGACTAGCGGGGGGAGCTCCTACAATGAGCAGTTCTTC. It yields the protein CASSPLPTSGGSSYNEQFF.

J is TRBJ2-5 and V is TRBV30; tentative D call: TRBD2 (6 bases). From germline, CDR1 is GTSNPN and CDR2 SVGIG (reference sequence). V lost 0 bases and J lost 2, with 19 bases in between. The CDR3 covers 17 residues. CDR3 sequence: CAWSVNFGGRSQETQYF. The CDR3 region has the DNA TGTGCCTGGAGTGTAAACTTCGGGGGACGCTCTCAAGAGACCCAGTACTTC.

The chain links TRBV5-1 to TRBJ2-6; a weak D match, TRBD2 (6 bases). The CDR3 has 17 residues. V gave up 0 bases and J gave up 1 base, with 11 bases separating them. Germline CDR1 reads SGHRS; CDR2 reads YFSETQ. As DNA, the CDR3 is TGCGCCAGCAGCTTGGTAACGGGGGTTTCTGGGGCCAACGTCCTGACTTTC. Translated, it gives CASSLVTGVSGANVLTF. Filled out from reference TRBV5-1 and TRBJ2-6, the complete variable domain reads KAGVTQTPRYLIKTRGQQVTLSCSPISGHRSVSWYQQTPGQGLQFLFEYFSETQRNKGNFPGRFSGRQFSNSRSEMNVSTLELGDSALYLCASSLVTGVSGANVLTFGAGSRLTVL.

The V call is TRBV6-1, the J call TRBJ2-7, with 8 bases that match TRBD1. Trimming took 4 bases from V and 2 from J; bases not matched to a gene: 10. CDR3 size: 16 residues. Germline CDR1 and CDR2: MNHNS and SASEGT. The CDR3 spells CASSAGWGTGAYEQYF. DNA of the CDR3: TGTGCCAGCAGTGCCGGCTGGGGGACAGGCGCCTACGAGCAGTACTTC.

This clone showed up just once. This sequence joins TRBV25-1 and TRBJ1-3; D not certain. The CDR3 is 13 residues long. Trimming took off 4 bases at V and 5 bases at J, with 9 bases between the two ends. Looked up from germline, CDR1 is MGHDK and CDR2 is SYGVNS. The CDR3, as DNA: TGTGCCAGCAGTGTAGGTGGGCGAAACACCATATATTTT. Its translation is CASSVGGRNTIYF.

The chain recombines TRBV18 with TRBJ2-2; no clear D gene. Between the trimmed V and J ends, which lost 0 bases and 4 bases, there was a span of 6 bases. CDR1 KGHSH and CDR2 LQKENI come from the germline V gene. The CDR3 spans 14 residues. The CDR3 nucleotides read TGTGCCAGCTCACCACCGGAGCGCACCGGGGAGCTGTTTTTT. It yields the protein CASSPPERTGELFF.

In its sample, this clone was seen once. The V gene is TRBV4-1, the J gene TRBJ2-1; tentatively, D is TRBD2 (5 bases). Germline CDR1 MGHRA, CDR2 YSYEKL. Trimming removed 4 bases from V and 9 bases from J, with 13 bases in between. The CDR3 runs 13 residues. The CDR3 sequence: CASSRVLDFEQFF. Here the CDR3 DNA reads TGCGCCAGCAGCCGGGTACTAGACTTTGAGCAGTTCTTC.

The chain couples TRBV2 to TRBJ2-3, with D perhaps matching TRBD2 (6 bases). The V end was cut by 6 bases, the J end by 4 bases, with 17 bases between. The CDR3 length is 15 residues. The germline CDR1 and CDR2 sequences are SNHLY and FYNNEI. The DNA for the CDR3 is TGTGCCAGCAGCGAGACTAGGATCCTCTCAGATACGCAGTATTTT. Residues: CASSETRILSDTQYF.